This TCR beta chain was sequenced in a study of long-term antiretroviral therapy in people with HIV. Assay version v3.0 of immunoSEQ was used, and it was run at survey level. The repertoire was sequenced with immunoSEQ multiplex PCR; TCRdb's copy has only in-frame clones and lacks some. The sample shows approximately 13,000 clones, 70% to 85% of them seen only once. This CDR3 contains 13 residues. The V and J ends lost 3 bases and 0 bases respectively, with 5 bases between them. The germline V gene has CDR1 MNHEY and CDR2 SMNVEV (reference sequence). The rearrangement uses TRBV27 and TRBJ2-5; D unclear. The sequenced sample was unsorted PBMCs, obtained 1.8 years before starting antiretroviral therapy. The clonotype comes from a woman in her thirties or forties with HIV. This CDR3 reads CASSLHYQETQYF. The CDR3 DNA follows: TGTGCCAGCAGTTTGCATTACCAAGAGACCCAGTACTTC.